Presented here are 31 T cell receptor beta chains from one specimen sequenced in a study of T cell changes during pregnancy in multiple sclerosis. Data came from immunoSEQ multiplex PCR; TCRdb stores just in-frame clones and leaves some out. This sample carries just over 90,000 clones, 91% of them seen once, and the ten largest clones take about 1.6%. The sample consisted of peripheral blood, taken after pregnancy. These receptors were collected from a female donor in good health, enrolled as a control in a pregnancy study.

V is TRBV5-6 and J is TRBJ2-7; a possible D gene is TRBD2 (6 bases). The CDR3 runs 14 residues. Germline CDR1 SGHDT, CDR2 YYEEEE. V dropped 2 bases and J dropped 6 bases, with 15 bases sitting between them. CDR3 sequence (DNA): TGTGCCAGCAGCTTTGGAGGGCGACTACGCGAGCAGTACTTC. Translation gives CASSFGGRLREQYF.

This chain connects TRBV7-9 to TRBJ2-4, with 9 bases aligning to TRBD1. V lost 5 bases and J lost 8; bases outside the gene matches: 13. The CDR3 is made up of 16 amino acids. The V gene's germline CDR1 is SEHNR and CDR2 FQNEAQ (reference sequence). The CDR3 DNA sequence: TGTGCCAGCAGCCTCACCGGGACAGGGATTAGTCACATTCAGTACTTC. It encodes CASSLTGTGISHIQYF.

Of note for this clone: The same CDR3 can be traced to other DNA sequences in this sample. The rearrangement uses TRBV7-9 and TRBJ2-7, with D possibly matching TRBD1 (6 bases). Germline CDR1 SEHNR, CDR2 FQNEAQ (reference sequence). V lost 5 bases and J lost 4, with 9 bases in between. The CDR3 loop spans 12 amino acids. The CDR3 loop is CASSETGYEQYF. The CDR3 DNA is TGTGCCAGCAGCGAAACAGGGTACGAGCAGTACTTC.

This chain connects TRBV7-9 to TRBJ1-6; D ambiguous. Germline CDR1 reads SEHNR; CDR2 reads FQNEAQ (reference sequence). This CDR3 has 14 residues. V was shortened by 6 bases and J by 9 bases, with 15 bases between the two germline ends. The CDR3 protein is CASSVEKRLSPLHF. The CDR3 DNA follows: TGTGCCAGCAGTGTGGAAAAAAGACTTTCACCCCTCCACTTT.

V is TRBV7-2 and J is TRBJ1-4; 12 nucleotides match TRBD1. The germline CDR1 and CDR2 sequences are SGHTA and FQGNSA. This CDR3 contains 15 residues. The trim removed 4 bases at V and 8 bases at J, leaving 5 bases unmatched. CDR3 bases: TGTGCCAGCAGCTCTTCCGGGACAGGGGGCGAAAAACTGTTTTTT. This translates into CASSSSGTGGEKLFF.

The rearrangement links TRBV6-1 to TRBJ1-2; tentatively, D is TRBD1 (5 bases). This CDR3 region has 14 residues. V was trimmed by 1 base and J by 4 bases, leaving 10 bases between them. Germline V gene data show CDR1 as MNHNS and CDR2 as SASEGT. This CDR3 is CASSEVRGTYGYTF. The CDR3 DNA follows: TGTGCCAGCAGTGAAGTTCGGGGGACCTATGGCTACACCTTC.

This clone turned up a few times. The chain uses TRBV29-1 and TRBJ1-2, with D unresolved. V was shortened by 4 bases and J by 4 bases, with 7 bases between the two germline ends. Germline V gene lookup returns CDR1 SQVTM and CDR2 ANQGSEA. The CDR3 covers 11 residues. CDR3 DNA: TGCAGCGTTGGAACGGTCTATGGCTACACCTTC. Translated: CSVGTVYGYTF.

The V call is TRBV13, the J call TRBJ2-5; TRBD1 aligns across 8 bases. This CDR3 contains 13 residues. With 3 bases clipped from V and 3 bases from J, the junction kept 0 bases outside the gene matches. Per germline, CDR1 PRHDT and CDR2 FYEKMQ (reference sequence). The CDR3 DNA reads TGTGCCAGCAGCTTGGGACAGGAAGAGACCCAGTACTTC. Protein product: CASSLGQEETQYF.

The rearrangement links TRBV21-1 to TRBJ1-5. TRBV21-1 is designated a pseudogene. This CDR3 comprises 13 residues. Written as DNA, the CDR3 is TGTGCCAGCAGCTGGGGGGTGACTCAGCCCCAGCATTTT. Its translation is CASSWGVTQPQHF.

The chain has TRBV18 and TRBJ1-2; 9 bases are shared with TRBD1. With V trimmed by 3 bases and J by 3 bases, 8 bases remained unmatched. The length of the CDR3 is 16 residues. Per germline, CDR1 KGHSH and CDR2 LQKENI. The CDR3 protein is CASSPRDRVGDYGYTF. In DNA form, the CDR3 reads TGTGCCAGCTCACCTCGGGACAGGGTGGGTGACTATGGCTACACCTTC.

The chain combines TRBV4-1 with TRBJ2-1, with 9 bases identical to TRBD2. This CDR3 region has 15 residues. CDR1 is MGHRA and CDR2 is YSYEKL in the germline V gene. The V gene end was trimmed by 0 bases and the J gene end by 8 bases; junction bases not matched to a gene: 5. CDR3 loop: CASSQDIAGVDEQFF. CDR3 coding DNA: TGCGCCAGCAGCCAAGACATAGCGGGGGTCGATGAGCAGTTCTTC.

Here the CDR3 reads CAWSVWVTSGGVNEQYF. Here the CDR3 DNA reads TGTGCCTGGAGTGTATGGGTTACTAGCGGGGGTGTTAACGAGCAGTACTTC. The chain couples TRBV30 to TRBJ2-7, with 11 bases fitting TRBD2. The CDR3 extends over 17 amino acids. J was trimmed by 5 bases and V by 0 bases; bases with no gene match: 12. Germline CDR1 is GTSNPN and CDR2 is SVGIG (reference sequence).

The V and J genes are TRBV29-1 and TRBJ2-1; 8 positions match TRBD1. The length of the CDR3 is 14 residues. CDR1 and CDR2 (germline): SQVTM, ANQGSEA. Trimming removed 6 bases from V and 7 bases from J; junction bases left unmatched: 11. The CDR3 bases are TGCAGCGTCCCCCGCGCAGGGGGCCTTAATGAGCAGTTCTTC. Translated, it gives CSVPRAGGLNEQFF.

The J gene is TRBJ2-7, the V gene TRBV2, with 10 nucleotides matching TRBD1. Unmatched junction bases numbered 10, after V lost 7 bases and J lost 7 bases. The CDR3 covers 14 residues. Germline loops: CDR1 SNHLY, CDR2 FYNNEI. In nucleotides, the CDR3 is TGTGCCAGCACATTGTCGGGACAGGGGTTAGAGCAGTACTTC. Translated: CASTLSGQGLEQYF.

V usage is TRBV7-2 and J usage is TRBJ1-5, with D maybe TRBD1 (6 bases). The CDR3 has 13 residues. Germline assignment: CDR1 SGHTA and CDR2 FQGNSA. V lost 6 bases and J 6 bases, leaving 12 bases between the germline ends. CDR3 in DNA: TGTGCCAGCAGTTACAACAGGGCTCAGCCCCAGCATTTT. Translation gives CASSYNRAQPQHF. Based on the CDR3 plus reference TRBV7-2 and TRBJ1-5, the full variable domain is GAGVSQSPSNKVTEKGKDVELRCDPISGHTALYWYRQSLGQGLEFLIYFQGNSAPDKSGLPSDRFSAERTGGSVSTLTIQRTQQEDSAVYLCASSYNRAQPQHFGDGTRLSIL.

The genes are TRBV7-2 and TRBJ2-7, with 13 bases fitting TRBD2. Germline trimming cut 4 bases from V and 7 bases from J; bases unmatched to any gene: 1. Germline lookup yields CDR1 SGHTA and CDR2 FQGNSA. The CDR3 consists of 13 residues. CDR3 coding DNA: TGTGCCAGCAGCTGGACTAGCGGGGGTGAGCAGTACTTC. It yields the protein CASSWTSGGEQYF. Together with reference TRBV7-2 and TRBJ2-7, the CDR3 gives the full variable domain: GAGVSQSPSNKVTEKGKDVELRCDPISGHTALYWYRQSLGQGLEFLIYFQGNSAPDKSGLPSDRFSAERTGGSVSTLTIQRTQQEDSAVYLCASSWTSGGEQYFGPGTRLTVT.

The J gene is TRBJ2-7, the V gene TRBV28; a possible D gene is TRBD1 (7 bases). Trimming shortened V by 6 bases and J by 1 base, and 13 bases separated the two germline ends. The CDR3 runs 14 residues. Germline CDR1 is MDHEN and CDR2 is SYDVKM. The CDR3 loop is CASRTAGGSYEQYF. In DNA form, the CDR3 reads TGTGCCAGCAGAACAGCAGGGGGGTCCTACGAGCAGTACTTC.

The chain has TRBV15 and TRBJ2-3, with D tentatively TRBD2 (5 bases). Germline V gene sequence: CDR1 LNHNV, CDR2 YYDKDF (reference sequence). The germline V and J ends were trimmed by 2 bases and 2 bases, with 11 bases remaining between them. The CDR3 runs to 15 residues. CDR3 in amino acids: CATSRIARDTDTQYF. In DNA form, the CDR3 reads TGTGCCACCAGCAGAATAGCGAGGGACACAGATACGCAGTATTTT.

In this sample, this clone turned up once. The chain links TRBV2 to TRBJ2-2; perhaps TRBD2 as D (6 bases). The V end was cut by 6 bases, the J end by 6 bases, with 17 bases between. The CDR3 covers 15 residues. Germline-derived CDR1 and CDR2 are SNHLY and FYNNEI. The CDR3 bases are TGTGCCAGCAGGAAGGGACCGGGACTTTCCGGGGAGCTGTTTTTT. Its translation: CASRKGPGLSGELFF.

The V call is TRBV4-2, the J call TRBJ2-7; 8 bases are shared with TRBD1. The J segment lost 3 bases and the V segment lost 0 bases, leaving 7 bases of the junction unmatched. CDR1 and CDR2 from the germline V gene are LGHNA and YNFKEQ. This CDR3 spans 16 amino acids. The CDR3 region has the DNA TGTGCCAGCAGCCAAGATCGTGGGACAGGCTTCTACGAGCAGTACTTC. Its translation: CASSQDRGTGFYEQYF.

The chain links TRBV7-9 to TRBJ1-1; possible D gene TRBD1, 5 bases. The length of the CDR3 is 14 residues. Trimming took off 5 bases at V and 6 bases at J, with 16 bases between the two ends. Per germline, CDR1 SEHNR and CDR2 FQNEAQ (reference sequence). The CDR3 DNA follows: TGTGCCAGCAGCCCCGACAGCCGCGTGGCTGAAGCTTTCTTT. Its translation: CASSPDSRVAEAFF.

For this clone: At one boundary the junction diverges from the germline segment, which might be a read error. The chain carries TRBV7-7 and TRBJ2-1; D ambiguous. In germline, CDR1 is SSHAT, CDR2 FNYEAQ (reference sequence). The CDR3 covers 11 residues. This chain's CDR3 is CASTLQNEQFF. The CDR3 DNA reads TGTGCTAGCACCCTTCAGAATGAGCAGTTCTTC. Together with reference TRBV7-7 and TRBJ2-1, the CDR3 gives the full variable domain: GAGVSQSPRYKVTKRGQDVTLRCDPISSHATLYWYQQALGQGPEFLTYFNYEAQPDKSGLPSDRFSAERPEGSISTLTIQRTEQRDSAMYRCASTLQNEQFFGPGTRLTVL.

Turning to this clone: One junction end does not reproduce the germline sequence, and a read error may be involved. This CDR3 reads CASSPWGRGVSEAFF. CDR3 in DNA: TGTGCTAGCAGCCCTTGGGGCAGGGGAGTCTCTGAAGCTTTCTTT. The chain is built from TRBV7-7 and TRBJ1-1, with a weak D call TRBD1 (6 bases). Germline V gene sequence: CDR1 SSHAT, CDR2 FNYEAQ (reference sequence). The CDR3 covers 15 residues.

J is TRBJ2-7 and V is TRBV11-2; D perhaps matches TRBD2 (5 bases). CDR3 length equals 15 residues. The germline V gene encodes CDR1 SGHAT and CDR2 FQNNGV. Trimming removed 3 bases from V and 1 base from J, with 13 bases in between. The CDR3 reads CASSFSGGGSYEQYF. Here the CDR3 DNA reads TGTGCCAGCAGCTTTTCCGGTGGAGGTTCCTACGAGCAGTACTTC.

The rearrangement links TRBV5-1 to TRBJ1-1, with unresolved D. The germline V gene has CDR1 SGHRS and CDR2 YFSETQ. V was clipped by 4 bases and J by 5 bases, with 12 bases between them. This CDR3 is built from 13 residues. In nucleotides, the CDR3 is TGCGCCAGCAGCAGGGAGGGTCGGACTGAAGCTTTCTTT. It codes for CASSREGRTEAFF.

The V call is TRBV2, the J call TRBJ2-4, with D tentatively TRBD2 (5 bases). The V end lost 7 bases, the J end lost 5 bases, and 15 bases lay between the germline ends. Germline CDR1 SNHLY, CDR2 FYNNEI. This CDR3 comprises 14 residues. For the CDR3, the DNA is TGTGCCAGCACGCAGAGGTACGGGGAAAACATTCAGTACTTC. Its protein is CASTQRYGENIQYF.

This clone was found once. In nucleotides, the CDR3 is TGTGCCAGTAGTATTAATCTAAACCAAGAGACCCAGTACTTC. Its protein product is CASSINLNQETQYF. The rearrangement uses TRBV19 and TRBJ2-5, with D unclear. The CDR3 is 14 residues long. CDR1 and CDR2 from the germline V gene are LNHDA and SQIVND (reference sequence). V lost 3 bases to trimming and J lost 0 bases, with 8 bases between them.

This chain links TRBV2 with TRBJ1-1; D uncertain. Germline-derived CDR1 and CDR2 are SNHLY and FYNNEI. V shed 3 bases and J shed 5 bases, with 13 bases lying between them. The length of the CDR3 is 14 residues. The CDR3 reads CASSDEGVVTEAFF. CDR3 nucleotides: TGTGCCAGCAGTGATGAGGGTGTGGTAACTGAAGCTTTCTTT.

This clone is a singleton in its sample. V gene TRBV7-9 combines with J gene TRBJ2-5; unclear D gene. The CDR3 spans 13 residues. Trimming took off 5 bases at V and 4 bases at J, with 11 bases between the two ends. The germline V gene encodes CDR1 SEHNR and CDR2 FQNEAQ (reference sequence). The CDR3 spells CASSRQIGETQYF. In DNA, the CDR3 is TGTGCCAGCAGCCGTCAAATCGGAGAGACCCAGTACTTC.

CDR3 DNA: TGTGCCAGCAGCTTACCCGGTGGCGGGGGGGCATACAATGAGCAGTTCTTC. Translating gives CASSLPGGGGAYNEQFF. The V call is TRBV7-6, the J call TRBJ2-1, with 9 bases aligning to TRBD2. Trimming removed 2 bases from V and 4 bases from J; junction bases left unmatched: 9. The CDR3 has 17 residues. Germline V gives CDR1 SGHVS, CDR2 FNYEAQ.

DNA for the CDR3: TGTGCCAGCAGCCGTTTGACAGGGACCTATGGCTACACCTTC. Its protein is CASSRLTGTYGYTF. V usage is TRBV14 and J usage is TRBJ1-2, with 7 bases identical to TRBD1. Germline CDR1 is SGHDN and CDR2 is FVKESK. The CDR3 runs 14 residues. Unmatched junction bases numbered 6, after V lost 4 bases and J lost 4 bases.